This T cell receptor beta chain stems from a study of T-cell memory formation after mild COVID-19. One entry per CDR3 protein results from TCRdb running MiXCR on the 5' RACE reads. The sample lists 400,000 or so distinct CDR3 sequences, around 19% occurring once. Germline-derived CDR1 and CDR2 are SGHTA and FQGTGA. The V segment lost 8 bases and the J segment 5 bases; nucleotides outside the gene matches: 6. The CDR3 runs 13 residues. The origin of this receptor is an adult woman who had mild COVID-19 (a few samples of this study predate the infection). Cell type and time point are not known. The sample taken for sequencing was PBMCs or a T cell subset sorted from them (not recorded which). V gene TRBV7-3 combines with J gene TRBJ2-3; TRBD1 agrees at 8 bases. CDR3 nucleotide sequence: TGTGCCAGCGGGCAGGGGGCTCGAGATACGCAGTATTTT. Translated, it gives CASGQGARDTQYF.